These 8 T cell receptor beta chains were all obtained from the same sample, sequenced in a study of cytotoxic CD8 clonotypes in ibrutinib-treated CLL. Assay used: immunoSEQ multiplex PCR; TCRdb lists only in-frame clones, some missing. The sample has around 250,000 clones, 60% to 75% seen once. The sequencing used PBMCs, collected after 24 months of ibrutinib treatment. The receptor set was obtained from a human donor with chronic lymphocytic leukemia.

This CDR3 is CASSGTSTETQYF. The CDR3, as DNA: TGCGCCAGCAGCGGGACTAGCACGGAGACCCAGTACTTC. The V and J genes are TRBV5-1 and TRBJ2-5, with 9 nucleotides matching TRBD2. CDR1 SGHRS and CDR2 YFSETQ come from the germline V gene. The CDR3 runs 13 residues. With V trimmed by 4 bases and J by 5 bases, 3 bases remained unmatched. The full variable domain, completed using reference TRBV5-1 and TRBJ2-5, is KAGVTQTPRYLIKTRGQQVTLSCSPISGHRSVSWYQQTPGQGLQFLFEYFSETQRNKGNFPGRFSGRQFSNSRSEMNVSTLELGDSALYLCASSGTSTETQYFGPGTRLLVL.

The chain is built from TRBV2 and TRBJ2-6, with no clear D. CDR1 is SNHLY, CDR2 FYNNEI, per germline. Trimming shortened V by 6 bases and J by 3 bases, and 15 bases separated the two germline ends. CDR3 length: 16 amino acids. CDR3 nucleotides: TGTGCCAGCAGATCTCTTTTGGGCAATGGGGCCAACGTCCTGACTTTC. This translates into CASRSLLGNGANVLTF.

This rearrangement joins TRBV27 to TRBJ2-7; D tentatively fits TRBD1 or TRBD2 (6 bases each). Germline CDR1 MNHEY, CDR2 SMNVEV (reference sequence). V dropped 5 bases and J dropped 4 bases, with 15 bases sitting between them. This CDR3 has 14 residues. CDR3 protein: CASSVAVGTYEQYF. CDR3 DNA sequence: TGTGCCAGCAGTGTAGCGGTCGGGACATACGAGCAGTACTTC.

The chain carries TRBV9 and TRBJ1-5; 7 bases align to TRBD1. The V gene's germline CDR1 is SGDLS and CDR2 YYNGEE. Unmatched junction bases numbered 6, after V lost 3 bases and J lost 6 bases. This CDR3 has 14 residues. This chain's CDR3 is CASSAGQDGQPQHF. The DNA of the CDR3 is TGTGCCAGCAGCGCTGGACAGGACGGTCAGCCCCAGCATTTT.

The chain combines TRBV28 with TRBJ2-2; D is unresolved. Trimming took 2 bases from V and 7 from J, leaving 5 bases between them. This CDR3 comprises 12 residues. Germline values: CDR1 MDHEN, CDR2 SYDVKM. The CDR3 nucleotides are TGTGCCAGCAGTTTAGTGAGCGGGGAGCTGTTTTTT. As protein: CASSLVSGELFF.

V is TRBV4-2 and J is TRBJ1-5; D call uncertain. Trimming cost V 3 bases and J 0 bases, with 6 bases left between them. The germline CDR1 and CDR2 sequences are LGHNA and YNFKEQ. This CDR3 contains 14 residues. Here the CDR3 DNA reads TGTGCCAGCAGCCAGGGGTATAGCAATCAGCCCCAGCATTTT. It translates to CASSQGYSNQPQHF.

The chain combines TRBV5-4 with TRBJ2-7; D tentatively fits TRBD1 or TRBD2 (5 bases each). V lost 3 bases and J 6 bases, leaving 7 bases between the germline ends. CDR3 length: 11 amino acids. CDR1 SGHNT and CDR2 YYREEE come from the germline V gene (reference sequence). In DNA form, the CDR3 reads TGTGCCAGCAGCTCGGGGCTCGAGCAGTACTTC. Encoded protein: CASSSGLEQYF.

The CDR3 loop reads CASWGRETQYF. CDR3 coding DNA: TGTGCCAGCTGGGGGAGGGAGACCCAGTACTTC. The V gene is TRBV27, the J gene TRBJ2-5; perhaps TRBD2 as D (6 bases). This CDR3 spans 11 amino acids. Trimming cost V 8 bases and J 5 bases, with 9 bases left between them. Per the germline V gene, CDR1 is MNHEY and CDR2 is SMNVEV (reference sequence).